This T cell receptor beta chain comes out of a study of blood T cell repertoires in COVID-19. Study-wide context: Sources were T cells, B-cell-depleted T cells, or PBMCs; the material itself was cDNA or gDNA.

Libraries were prepared by immunoSEQ multiplex PCR; TCRdb keeps only in-frame clonotypes and omits some of them. Here the sample spans 250,000 to 350,000 clones, about nine tenths being singletons. Deletions cut 0 bases from V and 2 bases from J, with 12 bases between. Germline V gene lookup returns CDR1 SGDLS and CDR2 YYNGEE. CDR3 size: 16 residues. This TCR came from a woman between 50 and 59 years old who had recovered from COVID-19. Sequences were obtained from peripheral blood. The chain is built from TRBV9 and TRBJ1-3; D remains unclear. CDR3 residues: CASSVGQSMAGNTIYF. Here the CDR3 DNA reads TGTGCCAGCAGCGTAGGTCAGTCGATGGCTGGAAACACCATATATTTT. The whole variable domain, filled in from reference TRBV9 and TRBJ1-3, reads DSGVTQTPKHLITATGQRVTLRCSPRSGDLSVYWYQQSLDQGLQFLIQYYNGEERAKGNILERFSAQQFPDLHSELNLSSLELGDSALYFCASSVGQSMAGNTIYFGEGSWLTVV.